The clone carrying this T cell receptor beta chain appeared a few times. What it binds is not known. A 1 in 200,000 to 1 in 1 million T cell depth was the sequencing target. Generated by immunoSEQ multiplex PCR, the TCRdb table keeps only in-frame clones and is missing some. The table lists around 330,000 clones, around 66% of them singletons. The record originates from a study of cytotoxic CD8 clonotypes in ibrutinib-treated CLL. Study results and caveats: Public clonotypes showed up rarely, and on treatment they shrank or held steady. Clonality, elevated at ibrutinib response, dropped back toward baseline at progression.

The CDR3 is 18 residues long. Germline V gene data show CDR1 as SGHTA and CDR2 as FQGTGA. The V end lost 0 bases, the J end lost 2 bases, and 17 bases lay between the germline ends. The sequence came from a human donor with chronic lymphocytic leukemia. The material was PBMCs, obtained after 36 months of ibrutinib treatment. This chain links TRBV7-3 with TRBJ1-5; tentative D call: TRBD1 (6 bases). The CDR3 sequence: CASSLTFVQGSCNQPQHF. The CDR3, as DNA: TGTGCCAGCAGCTTAACGTTTGTGCAGGGGAGCTGCAATCAGCCCCAGCATTTT.